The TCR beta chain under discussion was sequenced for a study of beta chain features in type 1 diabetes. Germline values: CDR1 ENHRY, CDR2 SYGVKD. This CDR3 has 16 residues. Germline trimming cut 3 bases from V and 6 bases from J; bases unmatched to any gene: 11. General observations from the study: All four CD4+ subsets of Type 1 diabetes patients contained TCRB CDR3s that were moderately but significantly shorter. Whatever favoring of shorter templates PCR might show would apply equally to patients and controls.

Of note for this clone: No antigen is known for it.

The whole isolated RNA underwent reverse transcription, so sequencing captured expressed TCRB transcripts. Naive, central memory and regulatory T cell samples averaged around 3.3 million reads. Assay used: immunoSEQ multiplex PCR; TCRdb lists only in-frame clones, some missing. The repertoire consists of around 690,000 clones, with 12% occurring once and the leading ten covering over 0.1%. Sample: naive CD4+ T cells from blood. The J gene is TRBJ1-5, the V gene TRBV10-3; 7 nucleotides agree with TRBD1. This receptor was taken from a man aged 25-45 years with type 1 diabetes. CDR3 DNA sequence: TGTGCCATCAGTGACTCGACAGGGTCAGAAGGTCAGCCCCAGCATTTT. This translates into CAISDSTGSEGQPQHF.